This T cell receptor (beta chain) was captured in a study of T cell changes during pregnancy in multiple sclerosis. Trimming removed 3 bases at V and 0 bases at J, with 8 bases between. Germline CDR1 is SNHLY and CDR2 is FYNNEI. CDR3 length equals 15 residues. Repertoires were generated with immunoSEQ multiplex PCR, while TCRdb's copy carries only in-frame clones and drops some. The data contain 65,000 to 85,000 clones, about nine tenths of them singletons. The input for sequencing was CD4+ T cells from peripheral blood mononuclear cells, taken after pregnancy. This chain links TRBV2 with TRBJ2-2; D might be TRBD1 (5 bases). The TCR originated in a female donor with multiple sclerosis, enrolled in a pregnancy study. Here the CDR3 reads CASSDRDPNTGELFF. The CDR3 DNA follows: TGTGCCAGCAGTGACAGGGATCCGAACACCGGGGAGCTGTTTTTT. The variable domain in full, completed from reference TRBV2 and TRBJ2-2, reads EPEVTQTPSHQVTQMGQEVILRCVPISNHLYFYWYRQILGQKVEFLVSFYNNEISEKSEIFDDQFSVERPDGSNFTLKIRSTKLEDSAMYFCASSDRDPNTGELFFGEGSRLTVL.